Listed here are 31 T cell receptor beta chains from one sample, sequenced in a study of CD8+ T cells in alopecia areata. Following extraction, RNA underwent reverse transcription to cDNA, which served as the sequencing template. Assay: immunoSEQ multiplex PCR; the TCRdb copy retains only in-frame clones and omits some. The sample gives fewer than 350,000 clones, nearly 60% of which show up once; under 2% is in the top ten. Treatment noted: oral pan-JAK inhibitor, 5-10 mg twice daily. Sequenced material: CD4+ T cells sorted from blood, taken at week 24, from a patient treated with tofacitinib. Receptors were obtained from a human donor with alopecia areata.

The chain has TRBV30 and TRBJ1-5; the D gene is possibly TRBD1 (5 bases). Germline CDR1 is GTSNPN and CDR2 is SVGIG (reference sequence). The CDR3 runs 15 residues. Trimming pared 1 base from V and 4 bases from J, leaving 14 bases between. As DNA, the CDR3 is TGTGCCTGGAGTGCCTCAGGGTTTGGGAATCAGCCCCAGCATTTT. It specifies CAWSASGFGNQPQHF.

This chain's CDR3 is CATSRGTGLTGELFF. In nucleotides, the CDR3 is TGTGCCACCAGCAGAGGGACAGGGTTAACCGGGGAGCTGTTTTTT. The rearrangement uses TRBV15 and TRBJ2-2; TRBD1 matches at 8 bases. V dropped 1 base and J dropped 5; count of bases not matched to a gene: 3. Per the germline V gene, CDR1 is LNHNV and CDR2 is YYDKDF (reference sequence). The CDR3 runs to 15 residues.

The chain couples TRBV2 to TRBJ2-2, with D tentatively TRBD2 (5 bases). V was pared by 6 bases and J by 0 bases, with 11 bases between. The germline V gene encodes CDR1 SNHLY and CDR2 FYNNEI. The CDR3 sequence is 15 residues long. Here the CDR3 reads CASSRTQANTGELFF. The CDR3 DNA follows: TGTGCCAGCAGCAGGACTCAGGCGAACACCGGGGAGCTGTTTTTT.

This clone turned up a few times. The V and J genes are TRBV7-2 and TRBJ1-4, with D possibly matching TRBD1 (6 bases). V dropped 2 bases and J dropped 9 bases, with 13 bases sitting between them. There are 14 residues in the CDR3. Germline V CDR1 and CDR2: SGHTA, FQGNSA. The CDR3, as DNA: TGTGCCAGCAGCTTACCGGGGGCGAGGCAAAAACTGTTTTTT. This encodes CASSLPGARQKLFF.

This clone came up once. The chain is built from TRBV27 and TRBJ1-1; no reliable D call. The V gene lost 2 bases and the J gene lost 5 bases, with 24 bases spanning the gap. Germline assignment: CDR1 MNHEY and CDR2 SMNVEV (reference sequence). This CDR3 is 18 amino acids long. CDR3: CASSLGPFGVTSWTEAFF. CDR3 DNA: TGTGCCAGCAGTTTAGGCCCATTTGGGGTGACAAGTTGGACTGAAGCTTTCTTT.

This clone was counted only a few times. The chain carries TRBV10-3 and TRBJ2-2; 7 bases agree with TRBD1. The CDR3 loop spans 16 amino acids. CDR1 ENHRY and CDR2 SYGVKD come from the germline V gene. V lost 4 bases to trimming and J lost 0 bases; unmatched junction nucleotides: 5. CDR3 residues: CAISALQGSNTGELFF. The DNA for the CDR3 is TGTGCCATCAGTGCCCTACAGGGGTCGAACACCGGGGAGCTGTTTTTT.

This rearrangement joins TRBV30 to TRBJ1-1; a weak D match, TRBD1 (6 bases). This CDR3 is built from 16 residues. Trimming stripped 0 bases from V and 0 bases from J, with 14 bases between. From germline, CDR1 is GTSNPN and CDR2 SVGIG (reference sequence). In DNA, the CDR3 is TGTGCCTGGAGTGTACGGGGGGCGGCTATGAACACTGAAGCTTTCTTT. Protein: CAWSVRGAAMNTEAFF.

The chain carries TRBV6-5 and TRBJ2-6, with D uncertain. Germline-derived CDR1 and CDR2 are MNHEY and SVGAGI. V was clipped by 4 bases and J by 1 base, with 5 bases between them. The CDR3 runs to 14 residues. CDR3 loop: CASSSLSGANVLTF. DNA of the CDR3: TGTGCCAGCAGTTCCCTATCTGGGGCCAACGTCCTGACTTTC.

The V call is TRBV29-1, the J call TRBJ1-2; D is uncertain. V was trimmed by 4 bases and J by 1 base, leaving 10 bases between them. There are 13 residues in the CDR3. Germline V lookup: CDR1 SQVTM, CDR2 ANQGSEA. Here the CDR3 reads CSVGTSDNYGYTF. The CDR3 nucleotides are TGCAGCGTTGGGACGTCGGATAACTATGGCTACACCTTC.

This clone was picked up a small number of times. J is TRBJ1-4 and V is TRBV29-1; D perhaps matches TRBD1 (5 bases). V lost 4 bases and J 0 bases, leaving 12 bases between the germline ends. The CDR3 loop spans 15 amino acids. Germline values: CDR1 SQVTM, CDR2 ANQGSEA. The CDR3 bases are TGCAGCGTTGGACTCGGGGGTTCAACTAATGAAAAACTGTTTTTT. It yields the protein CSVGLGGSTNEKLFF.

This clone was seen a handful of times. V is TRBV28 and J is TRBJ1-1, with a possible D match to TRBD1 (5 bases). The V end was cut by 6 bases, the J end by 1 base, with 9 bases between. Germline CDR1 and CDR2: MDHEN and SYDVKM. The CDR3 is 13 amino acids. CDR3 loop: CASRRGPNTEAFF. In nucleotides, the CDR3 is TGTGCCAGCAGGAGGGGACCGAACACTGAAGCTTTCTTT.

This clone was seen a handful of times. This chain joins TRBV30 and TRBJ1-1; D gene uncertain. The germline V gene encodes CDR1 GTSNPN and CDR2 SVGIG (reference sequence). Deletions cut 0 bases from V and 0 bases from J, with 8 bases between. CDR3 length equals 14 residues. The CDR3 nucleotides are TGTGCCTGGAGTGTATTGGTCTTGAACACTGAAGCTTTCTTT. Its translation: CAWSVLVLNTEAFF.

The chain uses TRBV5-1 and TRBJ2-3, with D possibly TRBD2 on 5 matching bases. This CDR3 has 14 amino acids. CDR1 SGHRS and CDR2 YFSETQ come from the germline V gene. The V end was cut by 9 bases, the J end by 2 bases, with 16 bases between. The DNA of the CDR3 is TGCGCCACCCGCACCGGGGAGCCCACAGATACGCAGTATTTT. This gives the protein CATRTGEPTDTQYF.

V is TRBV29-1 and J is TRBJ1-2, with TRBD1 matching over 9 bases. After removal of 0 bases from V and 7 bases from J, the junction contained 9 bases not matched to a gene. The CDR3 loop spans 15 amino acids. Germline V lookup: CDR1 SQVTM, CDR2 ANQGSEA. For the CDR3, the DNA is TGCAGCGTTGAAGAGGGGAGACAGGGGGTCGTTGGCTACACCTTC. Protein: CSVEEGRQGVVGYTF.

V usage is TRBV27 and J usage is TRBJ1-5; D is perhaps TRBD1 (5 bases). Germline V gene sequence: CDR1 MNHEY, CDR2 SMNVEV (reference sequence). The length of the CDR3 is 14 residues. Trimming left V 3 bases short and J 6 bases short, with 12 bases between. The CDR3 DNA reads as TGTGCCAGCAGTTTTAGGGCAGGGAGTCAGCCCCAGCATTTT. Its protein product is CASSFRAGSQPQHF.

This clone was seen a few times. This rearrangement joins TRBV29-1 to TRBJ2-1, with D perhaps given as TRBD1 or TRBD2 (6 bases each). Germline values: CDR1 SQVTM, CDR2 ANQGSEA. This CDR3 contains 15 residues. V gave up 8 bases and J gave up 1 base, with 18 bases separating them. CDR3 sequence: CSLRFRGGSYNEQFF. CDR3 DNA: TGCAGCTTGAGATTCAGGGGAGGTTCCTACAATGAGCAGTTCTTC.

The chain joins TRBV7-9 to TRBJ2-3, with D perhaps matching TRBD1 (6 bases). CDR1 is SEHNR, CDR2 FQNEAQ, per germline (reference sequence). The CDR3 length is 14 residues. V dropped 4 bases and J dropped 0 bases, with 8 bases sitting between them. This chain's CDR3 is CASSSGTSTDTQYF. Here the CDR3 DNA reads TGTGCCAGCAGCTCCGGGACAAGCACAGATACGCAGTATTTT.

The chain carries TRBV27 and TRBJ1-2; D might be TRBD1 (5 bases). V lost 4 bases and J lost 2, with 17 bases in between. CDR3 length: 16 amino acids. Germline assignment: CDR1 MNHEY and CDR2 SMNVEV (reference sequence). The CDR3 coding sequence is TGTGCCAGCAGTTCGATTAGTTCGGCAGGGAACTATGGCTACACCTTC. Translation: CASSSISSAGNYGYTF.

This clone was counted only a few times. V usage is TRBV16 and J usage is TRBJ2-3; D gene ambiguous. The V gene's germline CDR1 is KGHSY and CDR2 FQNENV. The CDR3 sequence is 12 residues long. V gave up 5 bases and J gave up 6 bases, with 9 bases separating them. CDR3 protein: CASSVNRDTQYF. The CDR3, as DNA: TGTGCCAGCAGCGTCAACCGGGATACGCAGTATTTT. The full variable domain, in which reference TRBV16 and TRBJ2-3 provide the parts outside the CDR3, is GEEVAQTPKHLVRGEGQKAKLYCAPIKGHSYVFWYQQVLKNEFKFLISFQNENVFDETGMPKERFSAKCLPNSPCSLEIQATKLEDSAVYFCASSVNRDTQYFGPGTRLTVL.

The chain recombines TRBV4-1 with TRBJ2-7; no clear D. The CDR3 is made up of 15 amino acids. The germline CDR1 and CDR2 sequences are MGHRA and YSYEKL. V was clipped by 4 bases and J by 3 bases, with 16 bases between them. CDR3: CASSPDLEAIYEQYF. The DNA for the CDR3 is TGCGCCAGCAGCCCCGACCTAGAGGCTATCTACGAGCAGTACTTC.

The rearrangement joins TRBV23-1 to TRBJ2-5; D uncertain. TRBV23-1 is classed as an ORF, of uncertain function. The germline V and J ends were trimmed by 11 bases and 1 base, with 17 bases remaining between them. The CDR3 totals 14 residues. CDR3 region: CAHSDVRRQETQYF. The CDR3 DNA follows: TGCGCCCATTCGGACGTACGACGCCAAGAGACCCAGTACTTC.

J is TRBJ2-3 and V is TRBV30, with 8 bases aligning to TRBD1. From germline, CDR1 is GTSNPN and CDR2 SVGIG (reference sequence). V was clipped by 5 bases and J by 4 bases; unmatched bases: 8. The CDR3 spans 14 residues. The CDR3 is CAWARQGTADTQYF. CDR3 in DNA: TGTGCCTGGGCAAGACAGGGGACGGCAGATACGCAGTATTTT.

The chain links TRBV7-2 to TRBJ2-1, with D unclear. V lost 2 bases and J 4 bases, leaving 6 bases between the germline ends. This CDR3 contains 13 residues. Germline V gene data show CDR1 as SGHTA and CDR2 as FQGNSA. The CDR3: CASSLMRYNEQFF. The CDR3 region has the DNA TGTGCCAGCAGCTTAATGAGATACAATGAGCAGTTCTTC.

The chain is built from TRBV5-4 and TRBJ2-5; a weak D match, TRBD1 (5 bases). CDR3 length equals 16 residues. Between the trimmed V and J ends, which lost 0 bases and 1 base, there was a span of 13 bases. Germline loops: CDR1 SGHNT, CDR2 YYREEE (reference sequence). CDR3: CASSLGTTAIQETQYF. The CDR3 DNA reads as TGTGCCAGCAGCTTGGGGACGACAGCGATCCAAGAGACCCAGTACTTC.

The CDR3 DNA sequence: TGTGCCATAGGACTAGCAACCGGGGAGCTGTTTTTT. Protein: CAIGLATGELFF. The genes are TRBV10-3 and TRBJ2-2; 8 nucleotides agree with TRBD2. J gave up 5 bases and V 9 bases, and 2 bases lay outside the gene matches. Germline CDR1 ENHRY, CDR2 SYGVKD. The CDR3 extends over 12 amino acids.

J is TRBJ2-7 and V is TRBV4-1; maybe TRBD2 (7 bases). CDR1 is MGHRA, CDR2 YSYEKL, per germline. Trimming pared 1 base from V and 6 bases from J, leaving 22 bases between. This CDR3 is built from 17 residues. Here the CDR3 reads CASSQVRGAESLGEQYF. As DNA, the CDR3 is TGCGCCAGCAGCCAAGTACGGGGGGCGGAGTCCCTCGGCGAGCAGTACTTC.

Here the CDR3 DNA reads TGTGCCAGCAAAGTTACCCTCTCTGGAAACACCATATATTTT. Protein: CASKVTLSGNTIYF. J is TRBJ1-3 and V is TRBV2; D gene unclear. The CDR3 loop spans 14 amino acids. V was shortened by 7 bases and J by 0 bases, with 10 bases between the two germline ends. Germline CDR1 SNHLY, CDR2 FYNNEI.

This chain joins TRBV29-1 and TRBJ2-1; D remains ambiguous. V was trimmed by 3 bases and J by 4 bases, leaving 10 bases between them. This CDR3 has 13 residues. Germline-derived CDR1 and CDR2 are SQVTM and ANQGSEA. Written as DNA, the CDR3 is TGCAGCGTTGATGGCAGAACGTACAATGAGCAGTTCTTC. This encodes CSVDGRTYNEQFF.

This clone has a count of ten or more. The chain carries TRBV7-6 and TRBJ2-3; 11 positions agree with TRBD2. Germline lookup yields CDR1 SGHVS and CDR2 FNYEAQ. Trimming removed 1 base from V and 6 bases from J; junction bases left unmatched: 6. The CDR3 is 16 residues long. CDR3 DNA sequence: TGTGCCAGCAGCTTAGTAGTAGCGGGGGGGCCGGATACGCAGTATTTT. It specifies CASSLVVAGGPDTQYF. The full variable domain, rest sourced from reference TRBV7-6 and TRBJ2-3, is GAGVSQSPRYKVTKRGQDVALRCDPISGHVSLYWYRQALGQGPEFLTYFNYEAQQDKSGLPNDRFSAERPEGSISTLTIQRTEQRDSAMYRCASSLVVAGGPDTQYFGPGTRLTVL.

The chain is built from TRBV18 and TRBJ2-5; no reliable D call. The germline V gene encodes CDR1 KGHSH and CDR2 LQKENI. This CDR3 is built from 10 residues. V lost 4 bases and J 3 bases, leaving 0 bases between the germline ends. The CDR3 sequence: CASSQETQYF. CDR3 coding DNA: TGTGCCAGCTCACAAGAGACCCAGTACTTC.

This clone was seen a single time. The chain employs TRBV4-1 and TRBJ1-2; perhaps TRBD1 as D (5 bases). This CDR3 contains 13 residues. V lost 4 bases, J lost 8 bases, and 14 bases lay in between. The V gene's germline CDR1 is MGHRA and CDR2 YSYEKL. The CDR3 loop is CASSRPGANGYTF. In nucleotides, the CDR3 is TGCGCCAGCAGCCGGCCCGGGGCTAACGGCTACACCTTC.